Below, 8 T cell receptor beta chains from the same sample are listed, as sequenced in a study of cytomegalovirus exposure and HLA in healthy donors. PCR employed 60 Vbeta and 13 Jbeta primers. Sequenced by immunoSEQ multiplex PCR; TCRdb stores in-frame clones only, minus some. The sample lists about 190,000 clones, roughly four fifths seen once, with less than 4% in the top ten. The source material was PBMCs. Receptors were obtained from a woman aged 25 to 39 in good health and CMV-seropositive.

This rearrangement joins TRBV15 to TRBJ1-3; D perhaps matches TRBD1 (5 bases). This CDR3 is 16 amino acids long. Trimming shortened V by 5 bases and J by 5 bases, and 19 bases separated the two germline ends. Germline-derived CDR1 and CDR2 are LNHNV and YYDKDF (reference sequence). The CDR3 spells CATSPTGGLGRNTIYF. The CDR3 nucleotides read TGTGCCACCAGCCCGACGGGGGGTTTAGGTAGAAACACCATATATTTT.

The rearrangement uses TRBV6-5 and TRBJ2-1, with D perhaps matching TRBD2 (5 bases). The CDR3 totals 14 residues. The ends were cut back, 0 bases at V and 6 bases at J, with 9 bases in the middle. Germline CDR1 MNHEY, CDR2 SVGAGI. The CDR3 DNA reads as TGTGCCAGCAGTTACTCTAGGACTGCCAATGAGCAGTTCTTC. Translated, it gives CASSYSRTANEQFF.

This chain joins TRBV7-2 and TRBJ1-4; 9 bases align to TRBD1. The CDR3 length is 16 residues. Trimming took 0 bases from V and 7 from J; bases not matched to a gene: 6. Germline V CDR1 and CDR2: SGHTA, FQGNSA. The CDR3 DNA reads as TGTGCCAGCAGCTTAGCGGGGGGACAGGGTGCTGAAAAACTGTTTTTT. Amino acid sequence: CASSLAGGQGAEKLFF.

The chain uses TRBV28 and TRBJ1-3, with D possibly being TRBD1 (5 bases). Germline V CDR1 and CDR2: MDHEN, SYDVKM. The CDR3 consists of 17 residues. The V and J ends lost 1 base and 1 base respectively, with 14 bases between them. DNA of the CDR3: TGTGCCAGCAGTTTATTGGGGGGGGTACGGTCTGGAAACACCATATATTTT. Protein sequence: CASSLLGGVRSGNTIYF.

This sequence joins TRBV18 and TRBJ2-7; no reliable D call. With 2 bases removed from V and 4 bases from J, the gap between germline ends came to 6 bases. Germline lookup yields CDR1 KGHSH and CDR2 LQKENI. This CDR3 is built from 12 residues. This CDR3 reads CASSPTDYEQYF. The CDR3 DNA sequence: TGTGCCAGCTCACCAACAGATTACGAGCAGTACTTC.

The rearrangement uses TRBV6-4 and TRBJ1-1; 9 bases match TRBD1. V lost 4 bases, J lost 4 bases, and 4 bases stayed unmatched. The germline V gene has CDR1 MRHNA and CDR2 SNTAGT. This CDR3 is built from 14 residues. The CDR3 here is CASSGGQGGTEAFF. Written as DNA, the CDR3 is TGTGCCAGCAGTGGGGGACAGGGCGGCACTGAAGCTTTCTTT.

The chain joins TRBV19 to TRBJ1-1, with D unclear. Trimming stripped 3 bases from V and 1 base from J, with 12 bases between. Germline V lookup: CDR1 LNHDA, CDR2 SQIVND (reference sequence). The CDR3 covers 15 residues. The CDR3 region is CASSMLRVPNTEAFF. CDR3 sequence (DNA): TGTGCCAGTAGTATGTTGAGGGTGCCGAACACTGAAGCTTTCTTT.

This clone has a handful of counts. V is TRBV6-1 and J is TRBJ1-1, with D uncertain. Germline V lookup: CDR1 MNHNS, CDR2 SASEGT. CDR3 length equals 13 residues. Trimming took off 5 bases at V and 1 base at J, with 8 bases between the two ends. In DNA form, the CDR3 reads TGTGCCAGCAGTACATCCACGAACACTGAAGCTTTCTTT. Its translation is CASSTSTNTEAFF.